This T cell receptor (beta chain) was sequenced during a study of Graves' ophthalmopathy and Graves' hyperthyroidism. Amplified TCR beta CDR3 regions were obtained using RNA transcripts as template. First-round RT-PCR relied on HTBI primers, and a second-round multiplex PCR came next. TCRdb recomputed calls from the multiplex PCR reads with MiXCR, one row per CDR3 protein. The data hold some 150,000 distinct CDR3 sequences, with 30% to 45% observed a single time. This clonotype has ten or more counts. The sample was peripheral blood. The TCR sequence derives from a man aged 25 to 40 with Graves' ophthalmopathy.

CDR3 in DNA: TGCAGTGCTAGAGTCGCCGGACCTAACACCGGGGAGCTGTTTTTT. Protein: CSARVAGPNTGELFF. V gene TRBV20-1 combines with J gene TRBJ2-2; D unclear. Germline V gene data show CDR1 as DFQATT and CDR2 as SNEGSKA (reference sequence). This CDR3 has 15 amino acids. Trimming pared 1 base from V and 2 bases from J, leaving 11 bases between.